This T cell receptor (beta chain) stems from a study of PD-1 blockade in mismatch repair-deficient tumors. Study-level background: Enrolled about 2012-2017, patients had progressing, pretreated mismatch repair-deficient cancers of more than ten types. General study findings and limits: Rapid post-treatment expansion, then contraction, generally preceding radiologic response, marked tumor-resident clones.

TCRdb's copy holds only in-frame clones and misses some; the assay was immunoSEQ multiplex PCR. The table has 15,000 to 20,000 clones, nearly 85% seen once. A note on this clone: Antigen: not known.

V trimming: 5 bases; J trimming: 5 bases; junction bases outside the gene matches: 11. The CDR3 extends over 16 amino acids. From germline, CDR1 is SGHVS and CDR2 FNYEAQ. All patients were mismatch repair deficient, assessed by either PCR or immunohistochemistry. TCRs were sequenced from a few patients responding to pembrolizumab. The V call is TRBV7-6, the J call TRBJ2-3; 9 bases are a match to TRBD1. The clonotype comes from an adult with mismatch repair-deficient cancer. The sample in question was PBMCs, obtained approximately five months after starting pembrolizumab. The CDR3 here is CASSPLTGGFRDTQYF. The CDR3 DNA reads TGTGCCAGCAGCCCATTGACAGGGGGTTTTCGAGATACGCAGTATTTT.